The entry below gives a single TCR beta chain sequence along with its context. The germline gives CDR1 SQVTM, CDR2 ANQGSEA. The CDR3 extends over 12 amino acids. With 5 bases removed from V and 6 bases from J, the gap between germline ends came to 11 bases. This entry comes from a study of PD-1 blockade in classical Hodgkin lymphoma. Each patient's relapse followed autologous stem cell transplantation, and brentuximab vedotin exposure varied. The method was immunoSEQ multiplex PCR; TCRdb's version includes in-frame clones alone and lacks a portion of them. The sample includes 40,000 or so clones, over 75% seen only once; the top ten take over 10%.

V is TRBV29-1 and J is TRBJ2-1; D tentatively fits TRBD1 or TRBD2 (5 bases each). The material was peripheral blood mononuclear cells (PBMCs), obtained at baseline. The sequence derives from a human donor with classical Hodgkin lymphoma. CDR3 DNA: TGCAGCGTTCTCAGGGACCCCAATGAGCAGTTCTTC. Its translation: CSVLRDPNEQFF.